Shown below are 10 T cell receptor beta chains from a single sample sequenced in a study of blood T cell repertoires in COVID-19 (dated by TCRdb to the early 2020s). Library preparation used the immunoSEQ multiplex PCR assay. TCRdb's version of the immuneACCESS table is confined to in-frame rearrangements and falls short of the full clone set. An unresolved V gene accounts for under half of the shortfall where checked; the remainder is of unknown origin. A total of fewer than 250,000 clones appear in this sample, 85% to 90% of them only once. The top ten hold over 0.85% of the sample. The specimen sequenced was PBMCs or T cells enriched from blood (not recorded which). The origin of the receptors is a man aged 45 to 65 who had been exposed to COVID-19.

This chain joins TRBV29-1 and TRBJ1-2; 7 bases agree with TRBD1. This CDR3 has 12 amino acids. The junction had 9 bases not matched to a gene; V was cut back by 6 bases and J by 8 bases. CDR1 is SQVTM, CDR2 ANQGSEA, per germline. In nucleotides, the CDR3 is TGCAGCGTCGGACAGGTCGAGGGGGGCTACACCTTC. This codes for CSVGQVEGGYTF.

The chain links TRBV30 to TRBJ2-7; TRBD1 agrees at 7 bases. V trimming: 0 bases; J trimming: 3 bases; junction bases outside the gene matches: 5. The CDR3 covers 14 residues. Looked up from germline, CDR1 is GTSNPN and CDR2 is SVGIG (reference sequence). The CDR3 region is CAWSVQGGIYEQYF. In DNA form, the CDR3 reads TGTGCCTGGAGTGTACAAGGGGGCATCTACGAGCAGTACTTC.

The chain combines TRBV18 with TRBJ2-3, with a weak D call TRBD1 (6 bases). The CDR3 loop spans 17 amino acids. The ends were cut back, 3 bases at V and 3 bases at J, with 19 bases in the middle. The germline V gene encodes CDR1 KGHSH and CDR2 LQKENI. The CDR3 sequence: CASSPQLLFRGTDTQYF. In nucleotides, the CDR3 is TGTGCCAGCTCACCTCAACTTCTTTTCAGGGGAACAGATACGCAGTATTTT.

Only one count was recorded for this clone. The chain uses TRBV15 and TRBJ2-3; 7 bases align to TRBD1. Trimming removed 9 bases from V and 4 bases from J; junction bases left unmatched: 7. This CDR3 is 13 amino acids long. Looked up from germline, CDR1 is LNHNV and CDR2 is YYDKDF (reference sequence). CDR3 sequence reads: CATGKDRADTQYF. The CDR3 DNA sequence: TGTGCCACAGGGAAAGACAGGGCAGATACGCAGTATTTT.

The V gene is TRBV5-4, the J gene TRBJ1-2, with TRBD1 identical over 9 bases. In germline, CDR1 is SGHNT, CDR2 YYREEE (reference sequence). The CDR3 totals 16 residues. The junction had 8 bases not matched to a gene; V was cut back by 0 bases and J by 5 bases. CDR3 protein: CASSLGVGQGSYGYTF. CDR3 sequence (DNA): TGTGCCAGCAGCTTGGGGGTCGGACAGGGGTCATATGGCTACACCTTC.

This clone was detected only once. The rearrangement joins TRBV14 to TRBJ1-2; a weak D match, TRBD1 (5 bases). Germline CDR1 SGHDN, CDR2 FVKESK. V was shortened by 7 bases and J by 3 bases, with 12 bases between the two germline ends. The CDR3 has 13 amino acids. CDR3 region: CASTHDSYYGYTF. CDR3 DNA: TGTGCCAGCACCCATGACAGCTACTATGGCTACACCTTC. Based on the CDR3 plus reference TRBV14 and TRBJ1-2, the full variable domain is EAGVTQFPSHSVIEKGQTVTLRCDPISGHDNLYWYRRVMGKEIKFLLHFVKESKQDESGMPNNRFLAERTGGTYSTLKVQPAELEDSGVYFCASTHDSYYGYTFGSGTRLTVV.

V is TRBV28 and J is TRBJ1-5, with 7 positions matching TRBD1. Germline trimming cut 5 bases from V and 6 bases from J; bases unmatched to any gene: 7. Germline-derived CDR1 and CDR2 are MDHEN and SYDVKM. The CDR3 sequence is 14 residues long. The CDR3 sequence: CASSPPGGGQPQHF. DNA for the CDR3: TGTGCCAGCAGTCCCCCAGGGGGTGGTCAGCCCCAGCATTTT.

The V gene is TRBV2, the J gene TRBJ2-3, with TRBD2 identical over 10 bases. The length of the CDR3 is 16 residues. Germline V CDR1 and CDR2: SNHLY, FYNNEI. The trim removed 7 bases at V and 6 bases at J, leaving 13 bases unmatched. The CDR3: CASTQASGGAGDTQYF. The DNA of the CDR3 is TGTGCCAGCACCCAAGCCAGCGGGGGGGCCGGGGATACGCAGTATTTT.

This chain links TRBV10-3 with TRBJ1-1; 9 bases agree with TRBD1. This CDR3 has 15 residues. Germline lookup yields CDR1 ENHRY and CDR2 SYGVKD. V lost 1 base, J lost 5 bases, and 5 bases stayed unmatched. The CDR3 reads CAISEWTGAQTEAFF. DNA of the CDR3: TGTGCCATCAGTGAGTGGACAGGGGCGCAAACTGAAGCTTTCTTT.

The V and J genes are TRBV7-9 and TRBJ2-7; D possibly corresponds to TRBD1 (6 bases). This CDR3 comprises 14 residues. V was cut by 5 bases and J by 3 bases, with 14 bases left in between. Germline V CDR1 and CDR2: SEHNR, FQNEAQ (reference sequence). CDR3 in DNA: TGTGCCAGCAGCCCCGGACAGAGACTCTACGAGCAGTACTTC. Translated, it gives CASSPGQRLYEQYF.